This TCR beta chain was obtained from a study of PD-L1 blockade in urothelial cancer. In the study overall: Timepoints chosen for blood analysis were 3 weeks (second dose) and 6 weeks after treatment start. The median number of T cells present in blood samples was approximately 140,000.

Trimming removed 5 bases from V and 0 bases from J, with 11 bases in between. This CDR3 has 15 amino acids. Germline lookup yields CDR1 SSHAT and CDR2 FNYEAQ (reference sequence). Assay used: immunoSEQ multiplex PCR; TCRdb lists only in-frame clones, some missing. The sample holds 40,000 or so clones, about 80% seen once. Study results and limitations: Clonality of blood TCR below the median before treatment predicted better survival.

This clone occurred a few times. What it recognizes is unknown. The sequencing used PBMCs, collected around atezolizumab (anti-PD-L1) treatment. This receptor was identified in a man in his 70s with urothelial cancer. The chain uses TRBV7-7 and TRBJ2-1; D ambiguous. The CDR3 is CASSPTSSSYNEQFF. As DNA, the CDR3 is TGTGCCAGCAGCCCAACGAGTAGCTCCTACAATGAGCAGTTCTTC.